Shown below are 27 T cell receptor beta chains from a single sample sequenced in a study of graft-versus-host responses after intestinal transplantation. Some clones are missing from TCRdb's copy, which holds only in-frame ones; the method was immunoSEQ multiplex PCR. The sample consists of roughly 110,000 clones, more than 85% of them appearing once. Which antigens these TCRs recognize remains unknown. The sequences come from unstimulated CD8+ T cells sorted from spleen or lymph node cells, collected before transplant. The receptors stem from a human donor who was the organ donor for an intestinal transplant.

The CDR3 DNA reads TGTGCCAGCAGCCAAGAAAGGTTCCAAGACACCGGGGAGCTGTTTTTT. Its protein is CASSQERFQDTGELFF. The V and J genes are TRBV4-2 and TRBJ2-2, with D hard to call. Germline values: CDR1 LGHNA, CDR2 YNFKEQ. V was cut by 0 bases and J by 3 bases, with 11 bases left in between. The CDR3 length is 16 residues.

This clone was observed once. This sequence joins TRBV5-8 and TRBJ2-3, with a tentative D call TRBD1 (5 bases). The CDR3 is 11 residues long. CDR1 and CDR2 from the germline V gene are SGHTS and YDEGEE. The V end lost 6 bases, the J end lost 12 bases, and 14 bases lay between the germline ends. The CDR3 spells CASNWGAAQYF. The CDR3 DNA sequence: TGTGCCAGCAACTGGGGCGCGGCCCAGTATTTT.

V gene TRBV28 combines with J gene TRBJ1-1; perhaps TRBD1 as D (5 bases). Trimming pared 1 base from V and 1 base from J, leaving 13 bases between. Germline CDR1 is MDHEN and CDR2 is SYDVKM. This CDR3 is 16 amino acids long. The CDR3 protein is CASSLYSGGTNTEAFF. CDR3 sequence (DNA): TGTGCCAGCAGTTTATATTCCGGAGGGACGAACACTGAAGCTTTCTTT. Full variable domain (remainder filled in from reference TRBV28 and TRBJ1-1): DVKVTQSSRYLVKRTGEKVFLECVQDMDHENMFWYRQDPGLGLRLIYFSYDVKMKEKGDIPEGYSVSREKKERFSLILESASTNQTSMYLCASSLYSGGTNTEAFFGQGTRLTVV.

The V call is TRBV7-6, the J call TRBJ2-5; D is possibly TRBD1 (8 bases). The CDR3 consists of 13 residues. V lost 7 bases and J lost 7, with 16 bases in between. Germline-derived CDR1 and CDR2 are SGHVS and FNYEAQ. CDR3: CASKNRGGRTQYF. CDR3 bases: TGTGCCAGCAAGAACAGGGGGGGAAGGACCCAGTACTTC.

CDR3 sequence reads: CASSRELYNEQFF. The CDR3 nucleotides are TGTGCCAGCAGCCGTGAGTTGTACAATGAGCAGTTCTTC. The V gene is TRBV5-8, the J gene TRBJ2-1; no clear D. Germline lookup yields CDR1 SGHTS and CDR2 YDEGEE. The CDR3 spans 13 residues. V gave up 4 bases and J gave up 4 bases, with 9 bases separating them.

V and J are TRBV7-9 and TRBJ2-1; tentatively, D is TRBD2 (6 bases). The V gene's germline CDR1 is SEHNR and CDR2 FQNEAQ (reference sequence). There are 11 residues in the CDR3. V was shortened by 5 bases and J by 10 bases, with 9 bases between the two germline ends. CDR3 in DNA: TGTGCCAGCAGCCCAACTAGCGAGCAGTTCTTC. It codes for CASSPTSEQFF. Together with reference TRBV7-9 and TRBJ2-1, the CDR3 gives the full variable domain: DTGVSQNPRHKITKRGQNVTFRCDPISEHNRLYWYRQTLGQGPEFLTYFQNEAQLEKSRLLSDRFSAERPKGSFSTLEIQRTEQGDSAMYLCASSPTSEQFFGPGTRLTVL.

The chain has TRBV29-1 and TRBJ2-1; D possibly corresponds to TRBD1 (6 bases). V lost 0 bases to trimming and J lost 7 bases, with 13 bases between them. Per germline, CDR1 SQVTM and CDR2 ANQGSEA. CDR3 size: 14 residues. In DNA, the CDR3 is TGCAGCGTTGAAGATTATAGCCAGGGGAATGAGCAGTTCTTC. Translation: CSVEDYSQGNEQFF.

This chain uses TRBV27 with TRBJ1-1; TRBD1 might be the D (6 bases). CDR1 and CDR2 (germline): MNHEY, SMNVEV (reference sequence). V gave up 3 bases and J gave up 8 bases, with 19 bases separating them. The CDR3 is 15 amino acids. The CDR3 DNA is TGTGCCAGCAGTTTCACAGGGAACCTCGACGCAGAAGCTTTCTTT. It is translated as CASSFTGNLDAEAFF.

The chain is built from TRBV28 and TRBJ2-3; 9 bases agree with TRBD2. Per germline, CDR1 MDHEN and CDR2 SYDVKM. The CDR3 is made up of 20 amino acids. Trimming at V came to 3 bases and at J to 4 bases, leaving 20 bases not matched to a gene. CDR3 in DNA: TGTGCCAGCAGTTTGGTTGTTGCAGTGGGCGGGAGGGCCATATCAGATACGCAGTATTTT. It codes for CASSLVVAVGGRAISDTQYF.

The chain joins TRBV28 to TRBJ2-5; 8 bases match TRBD1. This CDR3 region has 13 residues. Germline CDR1 is MDHEN and CDR2 is SYDVKM. Unmatched junction bases numbered 6, after V lost 9 bases and J lost 3 bases. The DNA of the CDR3 is TGTGCCAGTTCCCAGGGGGCGGAAGAGACCCAGTACTTC. This encodes CASSQGAEETQYF.

The chain's CDR3 is CASSLDLGRSNEKLFF. CDR3 in DNA: TGTGCCAGCAGCTTAGATCTGGGGAGGTCTAATGAAAAACTGTTTTTT. The J gene is TRBJ1-4, the V gene TRBV11-2, with D uncertain. The V and J ends lost 0 bases and 3 bases respectively, with 11 bases between them. Germline assignment: CDR1 SGHAT and CDR2 FQNNGV. The CDR3 extends over 16 amino acids.

This chain joins TRBV6-5 and TRBJ2-3; possible D gene TRBD2, 6 bases. Germline V gene sequence: CDR1 MNHEY, CDR2 SVGAGI. The length of the CDR3 is 15 residues. The V gene lost 6 bases and the J gene lost 0 bases, with 13 bases spanning the gap. The CDR3, as DNA: TGTGCCAGCAGGATCACGGGGGTGAGCACAGATACGCAGTATTTT. This translates into CASRITGVSTDTQYF.

The chain couples TRBV27 to TRBJ1-3; D remains unclear. The length of the CDR3 is 14 residues. Germline V lookup: CDR1 MNHEY, CDR2 SMNVEV (reference sequence). Trimming cost V 8 bases and J 4 bases, with 15 bases left between them. The DNA for the CDR3 is TGTGCCAGCGCCATCGCAGGTTGGGGAAACACCATATATTTT. Translation gives CASAIAGWGNTIYF.

This chain uses TRBV7-9 with TRBJ1-1; no definite D call. V dropped 2 bases and J dropped 1 base, with 5 bases sitting between them. The CDR3 length is 13 residues. Germline V gives CDR1 SEHNR, CDR2 FQNEAQ (reference sequence). The CDR3: CASSLKQNTEAFF. The CDR3 nucleotides read TGTGCCAGCAGCTTAAAACAGAACACTGAAGCTTTCTTT.

The chain links TRBV5-8 to TRBJ2-4; D not certain. V was trimmed by 0 bases and J by 0 bases, leaving 7 bases between them. CDR3 size: 15 residues. The V gene's germline CDR1 is SGHTS and CDR2 YDEGEE. CDR3 residues: CASSLVALAKNIQYF. CDR3 coding DNA: TGTGCCAGCAGCTTGGTGGCATTAGCCAAAAACATTCAGTACTTC.

The chain recombines TRBV30 with TRBJ2-1, with 9 bases aligning to TRBD1. Germline-derived CDR1 and CDR2 are GTSNPN and SVGIG (reference sequence). With V trimmed by 3 bases and J by 8 bases, 11 bases remained unmatched. CDR3 length equals 15 residues. CDR3: CAWRDGTGIFDEQFF. The CDR3 nucleotides are TGTGCCTGGAGGGACGGGACAGGGATTTTCGATGAGCAGTTCTTC.

This clone has more than one count but fewer than ten. V usage is TRBV6-7 and J usage is TRBJ1-1; a possible D gene is TRBD1 (5 bases). TRBV6-7 is assigned to the ORF class and has an uncertain function. The CDR3 covers 13 residues. V was clipped by 7 bases and J by 7 bases, with 16 bases between them. This CDR3 is CASIPSGAVEAFF. The CDR3, as DNA: TGTGCCAGCATCCCCTCCGGGGCGGTTGAAGCTTTCTTT.

The chain carries TRBV27 and TRBJ2-5; 8 bases fit TRBD2. The V gene end was trimmed by 2 bases and the J gene end by 5 bases; junction bases not matched to a gene: 7. CDR3 length: 15 residues. Looked up from germline, CDR1 is MNHEY and CDR2 is SMNVEV (reference sequence). The CDR3 nucleotides read TGTGCCAGCAGTTTAAAAAGCGGGAGTCGTGAGACCCAGTACTTC. It is translated as CASSLKSGSRETQYF.

The chain links TRBV13 to TRBJ1-1, with D perhaps TRBD1 (6 bases). Trimming took 4 bases from V and 11 from J, leaving 17 bases between them. Per the germline V gene, CDR1 is PRHDT and CDR2 is FYEKMQ (reference sequence). This CDR3 is 13 amino acids long. The CDR3 here is CASSYRTEGGAFF. The CDR3 DNA reads TGTGCCAGCAGCTACCGGACAGAGGGTGGGGCTTTCTTT. Full variable domain (rest looked up from reference TRBV13 and TRBJ1-1): AAGVIQSPRHLIKEKRETATLKCYPIPRHDTVYWYQQGPGQDPQFLISFYEKMQSDKGSIPDRFSAQQFSDYHSELNMSSLELGDSALYFCASSYRTEGGAFFGQGTRLTVV.

The chain uses TRBV7-3 and TRBJ2-3; 10 bases match TRBD2. From germline, CDR1 is SGHTA and CDR2 FQGTGA. This CDR3 region has 16 residues. The junction had 6 bases not matched to a gene; V was cut back by 2 bases and J by 4 bases. The CDR3 bases are TGTGCCAGCAGCTTACTAGCGGGAGCAACCCCAGATACGCAGTATTTT. It codes for CASSLLAGATPDTQYF. Together with reference TRBV7-3 and TRBJ2-3, the CDR3 gives the full variable domain: GAGVSQTPSNKVTEKGKYVELRCDPISGHTALYWYRQSLGQGPEFLIYFQGTGAADDSGLPNDRFFAVRPEGSVSTLKIQRTERGDSAVYLCASSLLAGATPDTQYFGPGTRLTVL.

The gene calls are TRBV5-1 and TRBJ2-5; 8 bases align to TRBD1. In germline, CDR1 is SGHRS, CDR2 YFSETQ. The CDR3 length is 16 residues. Germline trimming cut 4 bases from V and 5 bases from J; bases unmatched to any gene: 13. The CDR3 loop reads CASSPRRQGASETQYF. In nucleotides, the CDR3 is TGCGCCAGCAGCCCCCGTCGTCAGGGGGCGAGTGAGACCCAGTACTTC.

The chain has TRBV12-2 and TRBJ2-7; the table names TRBD2, a call not compared with the DNA. TRBV12-2 is recorded as a pseudogene. CDR3 length: 15 residues. CDR3 region: CASRLETSIFSEQYF. CDR3 bases: TGTGCAAGTCGCTTAGAGACTAGCATTTTCTCCGAGCAGTACTTC.

Only one count was recorded for this clone. The chain recombines TRBV5-1 with TRBJ2-7; 9 nucleotides agree with TRBD2. The junction had 11 bases not matched to a gene; V was cut back by 5 bases and J by 2 bases. Germline V CDR1 and CDR2: SGHRS, YFSETQ. The CDR3 is 16 residues long. The CDR3 nucleotides are TGCGCCAGCAGTGGACTAGCGAGACTTCTTGCCTACGAGCAGTACTTC. It is translated as CASSGLARLLAYEQYF.

The chain uses TRBV29-1 and TRBJ2-3; D gene unclear. Germline CDR1 reads SQVTM; CDR2 reads ANQGSEA. The CDR3 totals 16 residues. With 4 bases removed from V and 3 bases from J, the gap between germline ends came to 20 bases. The CDR3 is CSVGVSSIRATDTQYF. For the CDR3, the DNA is TGCAGCGTTGGAGTGAGTTCAATACGGGCTACAGATACGCAGTATTTT.

The chain recombines TRBV2 with TRBJ1-1; 7 positions match TRBD1. The CDR3 is 15 amino acids. Per the germline V gene, CDR1 is SNHLY and CDR2 is FYNNEI. The trim removed 9 bases at V and 4 bases at J, leaving 14 bases unmatched. The CDR3 bases are TGTGCCAGACAGCGATTTCCCAGGGGGGGCACTGAAGCTTTCTTT. Protein product: CARQRFPRGGTEAFF.

The chain has TRBV7-8 and TRBJ2-3; D is unresolved. The CDR3 loop spans 16 amino acids. Trimming shortened V by 2 bases and J by 4 bases, and 16 bases separated the two germline ends. The germline gives CDR1 SGHVS, CDR2 FQNEAQ. The DNA for the CDR3 is TGTGCCAGCAGCTTAACAGCGCCCAAGGTCTCAGATACGCAGTATTTT. Amino acids: CASSLTAPKVSDTQYF.

This chain connects TRBV30 to TRBJ2-5; 10 bases line up with TRBD1. Per the germline V gene, CDR1 is GTSNPN and CDR2 is SVGIG (reference sequence). J gave up 2 bases and V 5 bases, and 2 bases lay outside the gene matches. The CDR3 length is 13 residues. The DNA of the CDR3 is TGTGCCTGGGCGGGACAGGGGCAAGAGACCCAGTACTTC. It translates to CAWAGQGQETQYF.